This record looks at one TCR beta chain sequence and its context. Its target is not known. Healthy bone marrow donors supplied every sample. These data come from a study of cytomegalovirus exposure and HLA in healthy donors. Study-wide context: Clustering assigned 70% to 90% of the approximately 400 genotyped donors to the Caucasian-associated ancestry cluster. Study-level points and caveats: Previous analysis showed most TCR beta V segments were productive about 87% or about 30% of the time. According to reports, the classifier identified cytomegalovirus status with high specificity and sensitivity.

Trimming removed 0 bases from V and 6 bases from J; junction bases left unmatched: 6. Germline V gene data show CDR1 as SGHRS and CDR2 as YFSETQ. CDR3 length: 15 residues. PCR used 60 Vbeta primers and 13 Jbeta primers. Clones were read by immunoSEQ multiplex PCR, and TCRdb kept only the in-frame ones, dropping some. The data show about 94,000 clones, roughly four fifths seen once. What was sequenced was PBMCs. The source of this sequence is a human donor in good health. The chain couples TRBV5-1 to TRBJ2-4, with 7 bases that match TRBD1. The CDR3 protein is CASSLAFGTANIQYF. In DNA, the CDR3 is TGCGCCAGCAGCTTGGCTTTTGGGACAGCAAACATTCAGTACTTC. Combining the CDR3 with reference TRBV5-1 and TRBJ2-4 gives the whole variable domain KAGVTQTPRYLIKTRGQQVTLSCSPISGHRSVSWYQQTPGQGLQFLFEYFSETQRNKGNFPGRFSGRQFSNSRSEMNVSTLELGDSALYLCASSLAFGTANIQYFGAGTRLSVL.